This T cell receptor (beta chain) was identified during a study of early T cells in non-severe SARS-CoV-2 infection. Overall study: Bulk RNA isolated from unsorted whole blood underwent sequencing; chains were not paired. Notes on the study in general: VDJdb-based annotation leaned toward anti-spike CD8 responses and missed private and CD4 specificities.

Unique molecular identifiers were affixed to single, distinct cDNA molecules. TCRdb re-analysed the 5' RACE reads in MiXCR, keeping a single row per CDR3 protein. The sample shows 97,000 or so distinct CDR3 sequences, 8% to 13% of them seen only once. Remarks on this clonotype: The antigen is undetermined.

Germline V gene lookup returns CDR1 SQVTM and CDR2 ANQGSEA. The CDR3 consists of 12 residues. V dropped 5 bases and J dropped 5 bases, with 12 bases sitting between them. The rearrangement joins TRBV29-1 to TRBJ1-2; D is perhaps TRBD1 (5 bases). The source of this sequence is an adult who was a healthcare worker with PCR-confirmed SARS-CoV-2 infection or an uninfected control (not recorded which). The source material was whole blood, sampled at baseline. CDR3 coding DNA: TGCAGCGTTCGGGACGAGGGTTATGGCTACACCTTC. The encoded protein is CSVRDEGYGYTF.